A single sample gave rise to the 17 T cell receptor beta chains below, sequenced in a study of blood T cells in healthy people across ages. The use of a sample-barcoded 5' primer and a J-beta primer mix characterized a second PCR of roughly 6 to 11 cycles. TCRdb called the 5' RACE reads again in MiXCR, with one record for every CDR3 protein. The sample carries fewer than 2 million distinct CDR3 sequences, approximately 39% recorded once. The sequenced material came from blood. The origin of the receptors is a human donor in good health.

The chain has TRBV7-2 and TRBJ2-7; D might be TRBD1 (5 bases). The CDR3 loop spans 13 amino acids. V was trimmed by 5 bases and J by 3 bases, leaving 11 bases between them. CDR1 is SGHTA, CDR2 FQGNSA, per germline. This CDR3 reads CTSSGRQFYEQYF. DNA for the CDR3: TGTACCAGCAGCGGACGACAGTTCTACGAGCAGTACTTC.

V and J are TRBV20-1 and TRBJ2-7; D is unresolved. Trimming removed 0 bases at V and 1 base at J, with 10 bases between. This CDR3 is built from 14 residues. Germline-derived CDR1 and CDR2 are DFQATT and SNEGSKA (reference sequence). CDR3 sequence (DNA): TGCAGTGCTAGAGACAGGCTGTTGTCCTACGAGCAGTACTTC. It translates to CSARDRLLSYEQYF.

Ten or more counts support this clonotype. The CDR3 spells CSALLAGETQYF. CDR3 bases: TGCAGTGCTCTTCTAGCGGGAGAGACCCAGTACTTC. This sequence joins TRBV20-1 and TRBJ2-5, with 8 nucleotides matching TRBD2. The CDR3 has 12 amino acids. The trim removed 5 bases at V and 4 bases at J, leaving 3 bases unmatched. The V gene's germline CDR1 is DFQATT and CDR2 SNEGSKA (reference sequence).

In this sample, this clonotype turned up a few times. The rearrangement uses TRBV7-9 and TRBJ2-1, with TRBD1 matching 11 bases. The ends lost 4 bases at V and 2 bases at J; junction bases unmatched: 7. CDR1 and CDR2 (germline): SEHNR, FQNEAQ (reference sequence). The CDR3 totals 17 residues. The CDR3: CASSSRPGQGAYNEQFF. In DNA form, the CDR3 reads TGTGCCAGCAGCTCAAGACCGGGACAGGGGGCCTACAATGAGCAGTTCTTC.

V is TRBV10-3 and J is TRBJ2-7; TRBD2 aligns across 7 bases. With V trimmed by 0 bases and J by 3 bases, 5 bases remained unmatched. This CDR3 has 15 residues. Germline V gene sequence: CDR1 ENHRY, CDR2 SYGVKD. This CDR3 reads CAISESGGNDYEQYF. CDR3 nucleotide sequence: TGTGCCATCAGTGAGTCGGGAGGGAATGACTACGAGCAGTACTTC.

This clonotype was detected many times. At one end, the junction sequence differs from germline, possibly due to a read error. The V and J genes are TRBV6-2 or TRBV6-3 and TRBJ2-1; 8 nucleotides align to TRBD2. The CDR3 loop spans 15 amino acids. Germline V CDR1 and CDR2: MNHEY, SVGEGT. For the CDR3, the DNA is TGCGCCAGCAGTTACGCGGGGGGCCCCTACAATGAGCAGTTCTTC. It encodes CASSYAGGPYNEQFF.

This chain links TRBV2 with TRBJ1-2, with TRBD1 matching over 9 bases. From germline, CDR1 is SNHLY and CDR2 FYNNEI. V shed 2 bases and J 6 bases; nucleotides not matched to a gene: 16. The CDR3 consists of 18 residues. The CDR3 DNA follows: TGTGCCAGCAGTGAAAATGTGGGGACAGGGTGGCTTGAGGATGGCTACACCTTC. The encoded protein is CASSENVGTGWLEDGYTF.

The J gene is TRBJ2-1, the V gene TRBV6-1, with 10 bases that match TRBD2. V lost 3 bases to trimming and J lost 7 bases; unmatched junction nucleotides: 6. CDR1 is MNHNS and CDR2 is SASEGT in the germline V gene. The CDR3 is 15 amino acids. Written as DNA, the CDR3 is TGTGCCAGCAGTGAGGGAGCGGGGGGGTTTAATGAGCAGTTCTTC. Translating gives CASSEGAGGFNEQFF.

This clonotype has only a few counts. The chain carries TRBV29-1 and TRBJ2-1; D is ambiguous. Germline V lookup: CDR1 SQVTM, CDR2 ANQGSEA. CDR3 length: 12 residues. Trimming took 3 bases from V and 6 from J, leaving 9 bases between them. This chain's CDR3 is CSVERVGNEQFF. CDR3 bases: TGCAGCGTTGAGAGAGTGGGCAATGAGCAGTTCTTC.

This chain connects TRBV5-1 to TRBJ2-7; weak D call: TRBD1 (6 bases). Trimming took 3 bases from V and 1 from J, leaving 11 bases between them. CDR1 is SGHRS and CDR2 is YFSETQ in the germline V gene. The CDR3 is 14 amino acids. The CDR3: CASSSQGPSYEQYF. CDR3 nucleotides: TGCGCCAGCAGCTCCCAGGGGCCATCCTACGAGCAGTACTTC. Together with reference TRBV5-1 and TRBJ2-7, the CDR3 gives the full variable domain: KAGVTQTPRYLIKTRGQQVTLSCSPISGHRSVSWYQQTPGQGLQFLFEYFSETQRNKGNFPGRFSGRQFSNSRSEMNVSTLELGDSALYLCASSSQGPSYEQYFGPGTRLTVT.

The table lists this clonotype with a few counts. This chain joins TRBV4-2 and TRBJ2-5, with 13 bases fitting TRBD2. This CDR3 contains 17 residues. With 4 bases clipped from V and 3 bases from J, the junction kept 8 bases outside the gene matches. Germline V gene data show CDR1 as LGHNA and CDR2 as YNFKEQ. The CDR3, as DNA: TGTGCCAGCAGCCCCAGGACTAGCGGGGGCCGCGAAGAGACCCAGTACTTC. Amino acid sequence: CASSPRTSGGREETQYF.

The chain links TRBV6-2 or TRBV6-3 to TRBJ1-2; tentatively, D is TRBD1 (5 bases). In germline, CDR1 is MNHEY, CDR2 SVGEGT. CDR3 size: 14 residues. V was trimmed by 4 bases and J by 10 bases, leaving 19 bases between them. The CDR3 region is CASSSRVDATVYTF. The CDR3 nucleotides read TGTGCCAGCAGTTCCAGGGTCGACGCAACTGTCTACACCTTC.

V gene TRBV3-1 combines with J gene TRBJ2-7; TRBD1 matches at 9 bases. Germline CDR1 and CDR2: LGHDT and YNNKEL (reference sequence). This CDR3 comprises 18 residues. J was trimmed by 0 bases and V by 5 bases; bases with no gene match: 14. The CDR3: CASSATPGTGRSSYEQYF. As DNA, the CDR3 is TGTGCCAGCAGCGCTACTCCCGGGACAGGGAGAAGCTCCTACGAGCAGTACTTC.

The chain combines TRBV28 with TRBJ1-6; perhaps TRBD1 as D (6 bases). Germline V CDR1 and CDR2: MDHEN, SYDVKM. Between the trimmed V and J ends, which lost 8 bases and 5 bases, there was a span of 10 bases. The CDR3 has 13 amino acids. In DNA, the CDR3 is TGTGCCAGCCAGGGGACGGATAATTCACCCCTCCACTTT. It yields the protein CASQGTDNSPLHF.

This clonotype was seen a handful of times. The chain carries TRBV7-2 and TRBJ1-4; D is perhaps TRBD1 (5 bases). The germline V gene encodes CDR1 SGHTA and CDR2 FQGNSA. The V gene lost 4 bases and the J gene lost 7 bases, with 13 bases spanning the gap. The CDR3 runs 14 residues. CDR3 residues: CASSSSSGTEKLFF. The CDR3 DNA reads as TGTGCCAGCAGCTCTTCTTCGGGGACTGAAAAACTGTTTTTT.

In DNA form, the CDR3 reads TGTGCCAGCAGCCAACAACCAGGGGACTATGGCTACACCTTC. It is translated as CASSQQPGDYGYTF. The V call is TRBV3-1, the J call TRBJ1-2; possibly TRBD1 for D (6 bases). The CDR3 covers 14 residues. The V gene's germline CDR1 is LGHDT and CDR2 YNNKEL (reference sequence). The V end lost 2 bases, the J end lost 3 bases, and 10 bases lay between the germline ends.

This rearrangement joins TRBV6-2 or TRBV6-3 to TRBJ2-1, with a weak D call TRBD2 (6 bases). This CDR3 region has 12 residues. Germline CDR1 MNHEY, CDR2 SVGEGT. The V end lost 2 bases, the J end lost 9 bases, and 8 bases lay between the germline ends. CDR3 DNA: TGTGCCAGCAGTTACCCGGGACTTGAGCAGTTCTTC. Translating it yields CASSYPGLEQFF.